This paragraph covers one T cell receptor (beta chain) sequence. This clone's antigen is unknown. Base quality data are lacking; no much larger clone is found one base away. Whole blood was collected in K2EDTA tubes by collaborating institutions according to the institutions' own protocols. Collaborator samples were shipped for TCRbeta analysis as frozen whole blood, isolated PBMCs, or DNA extracted from either sample type. From cysteine to phenylalanine, the CDR3 is 11 amino acids long. Only CDR3 DNA remains: 33 bases, in frame from the first base. Trimming costs V 6 bases and J 4 bases, and their ends lie 6 bases apart. Via the germline V gene, CDR1 is MDHEN and CDR2 SYDVKM. TCRbeta CDR3 regions were amplified from genomic DNA by means of the immunoSEQ Assay, a bias-controlled multiplex PCR. From the authors' description of their analysis: The number of nucleated cells in each sample was estimated from the amplification of reference gene primers within the assay. To quantify the absolute abundance of each unique TCRbeta CDR3 rearrangement, sequence reads were collapsed and filtered. For each sample, productive Simpson clonality was calculated as the square root of Simpson's diversity index over productive rearrangements. Drawn from immuneACCESS, this table holds only the in-frame rearrangements with V and J called that TCRdb kept. Clones are partly lost; checked studies trace under half to an unresolved V gene and leave the rest unexplained. Clonal size and the V and J genes are those of that table, whereas D and trimming came from the DNA. The sample records 40,000 to 50,000 clones, roughly 82% of which are singletons. The biggest ten clones account for approximately 2% of the sample.

The entry originates in a study of blood T cell repertoires in COVID-19 (dated by TCRdb to the early 2020s). For context, the study as a whole: Samples covering the acute and convalescent phases of COVID-19 were provided by collaborators in the United States, Italy and Spain. The material from the prospective study consisted of cDNA or gDNA derived from T cells, B-cell-depleted T cells, or PBMCs. Subjects who had been exposed to COVID-19, were actively infected with it, or had recovered from it provided the deeply sampled blood TCRbeta repertoires that made up the dataset. A freely available public database, intended as a resource for researchers studying the immune response to SARS-CoV-2, is where the repertoires were released. The samples were drawn from two sources: the first 160 participants of the ongoing ImmuneRACE study, and 1,000 to 1,500 subjects contributed by 6 global collaborators. A de-identified subject ID, COVID-19 status, age in years and sex were almost always included in the sample metadata. Where available, HLA class I and class II types were obtained from metadata supplied by the sample provider rather than from assay-based typing.

Summary of the overall study and its limitations: The quantity of clinical and demographic metadata differed by source and by participant and was supplied without curation.

The sequenced sample was peripheral blood. The V gene is TRBV28 and the J gene is TRBJ1-2, with TRBD1 tentatively as D gene (5 bases match). The sequence derives from a woman in her sixties or seventies with acute or convalescent COVID-19. The sequenced DNA is TGTGCCAGCAGCACAGGCTATGGCTACACCTTC. It encodes CASSTGYGYTF.